What follows is one T cell receptor beta chain and its context. The protocol was immunoSEQ multiplex PCR, while the TCRdb copy is restricted to in-frame clones and leaves out a portion. Among hundreds of thousands of clones, around 88% were seen once, and the ten largest hold roughly 15%. This entry comes from a study of blood T cell repertoires in COVID-19. In the study overall: Sample material is recorded as cDNA or gDNA derived from T cells, B-cell-depleted T cells, or PBMCs.

Cohort assignment relied on participant-reported clinical history. The CDR3 consists of 14 residues. Deletions cut 7 bases from V and 6 bases from J, with 16 bases between. The germline V gene encodes CDR1 MDHEN and CDR2 SYDVKM. The sequence derives from a woman between 45 and 60 years old with acute COVID-19. Sequencing input: PBMCs or T cells enriched from blood (not recorded which). The gene calls are TRBV28 and TRBJ2-1, with a weak D call TRBD2 (5 bases). The CDR3 nucleotides read TGTGCCAGCAATGTGGGAGTTAGTATCAATGAGCAGTTCTTC. Amino acid sequence: CASNVGVSINEQFF. Combining the CDR3 with reference TRBV28 and TRBJ2-1 gives the whole variable domain DVKVTQSSRYLVKRTGEKVFLECVQDMDHENMFWYRQDPGLGLRLIYFSYDVKMKEKGDIPEGYSVSREKKERFSLILESASTNQTSMYLCASNVGVSINEQFFGPGTRLTVL.